The 27 T cell receptor beta chains given below trace back to one sample, sequenced in a study of Ad26.COV2.S vaccination and SARS-CoV-2 variants. Libraries were prepared by immunoSEQ multiplex PCR; TCRdb keeps only in-frame clonotypes and omits some of them. The sample has around 270,000 clones; approximately 88% are singletons. Sample treatment: 15 to 20 received Ad26.COV2.S at low or high dose, single or two shots; about 5 received placebo; per-sample allocation not given. Specimen acquisition occurred on day 63 following the initial vaccine or placebo injection. The sequences come from peripheral blood, collected in a trial of Ad26.COV2.S vaccine versus placebo. Every receptor here comes from a person aged 18 to 65 who received the Ad26.COV2.S COVID-19 vaccine or a placebo.

This chain joins TRBV15 and TRBJ1-6; D not resolved. Germline values: CDR1 LNHNV, CDR2 YYDKDF (reference sequence). This CDR3 comprises 16 residues. Deletions cut 3 bases from V and 9 bases from J, with 18 bases between. DNA of the CDR3: TGTGCCACCAGCAGTTCCCTAGGCCAGCCAAGTTCACCCCTCCACTTT. As protein: CATSSSLGQPSSPLHF.

The rearrangement uses TRBV7-2 and TRBJ2-1; 9 bases agree with TRBD2. The J segment lost 9 bases and the V segment lost 6 bases, leaving 9 bases of the junction unmatched. This CDR3 has 14 residues. Germline CDR1 SGHTA, CDR2 FQGNSA. CDR3 bases: TGTGCCAGCAGGGAGCGGGAGGCCCTCGCTGAGCAGTTCTTC. Amino acids: CASREREALAEQFF.

This clone was counted at least ten times. The chain couples TRBV5-4 to TRBJ2-7; tentative D call: TRBD2 (5 bases). The germline gives CDR1 SGHNT, CDR2 YYREEE (reference sequence). The CDR3 is 14 residues long. V lost 4 bases and J lost 0, with 11 bases in between. The DNA of the CDR3 is TGTGCCAGCAGCCCTCGAGGGCCCTCCTACGAGCAGTACTTC. Translating it yields CASSPRGPSYEQYF.

The chain joins TRBV25-1 to TRBJ2-1; D not resolved. Looked up from germline, CDR1 is MGHDK and CDR2 is SYGVNS. The V end lost 5 bases, the J end lost 0 bases, and 8 bases lay between the germline ends. CDR3 length equals 14 residues. CDR3 in amino acids: CASSITISYNEQFF. In DNA form, the CDR3 reads TGTGCCAGCAGTATCACTATCTCCTACAATGAGCAGTTCTTC.

The rearrangement links TRBV10-3 to TRBJ1-4, with a weak D call TRBD1 (6 bases). V lost 0 bases, J lost 6 bases, and 11 bases lay in between. CDR1 is ENHRY, CDR2 SYGVKD, per germline. This CDR3 spans 15 amino acids. CDR3 sequence reads: CAISESIKGDEKLFF. CDR3 DNA: TGTGCCATCAGTGAGTCGATAAAGGGGGATGAAAAACTGTTTTTT.

The rearrangement uses TRBV15 and TRBJ2-7; D remains ambiguous. Trimming pared 1 base from V and 0 bases from J, leaving 10 bases between. Germline loops: CDR1 LNHNV, CDR2 YYDKDF (reference sequence). The CDR3 spans 15 residues. CDR3 sequence: CATSRVATDSYEQYF. For the CDR3, the DNA is TGTGCCACCAGCAGAGTTGCGACGGACTCCTACGAGCAGTACTTC.

The chain carries TRBV14 and TRBJ1-4; no firm D call. Germline loops: CDR1 SGHDN, CDR2 FVKESK. The CDR3 spans 18 residues. Deletions cut 1 base from V and 0 bases from J, with 15 bases between. CDR3 region: CASSQGSISHATNEKLFF. The CDR3 DNA follows: TGTGCCAGCAGCCAAGGATCAATAAGTCATGCAACTAATGAAAAACTGTTTTTT.

The chain combines TRBV7-7 with TRBJ1-5; 10 positions match TRBD1. Trimming removed 3 bases from V and 1 base from J; junction bases left unmatched: 3. CDR3 size: 16 residues. Germline V CDR1 and CDR2: SSHAT, FNYEAQ (reference sequence). Here the CDR3 reads CASSFDRGLSNQPQHF. CDR3 coding DNA: TGTGCCAGCAGCTTTGACAGGGGGCTGAGCAATCAGCCCCAGCATTTT.

The table lists this clone with a few counts. The rearrangement links TRBV11-2 to TRBJ1-2; no reliable D call. CDR1 is SGHAT and CDR2 is FQNNGV in the germline V gene. V lost 0 bases and J lost 5, with 10 bases in between. CDR3 length equals 14 residues. The DNA of the CDR3 is TGTGCCAGCAGCTTAGATCTTCCTCGTTATGGCTACACCTTC. This translates into CASSLDLPRYGYTF.

The chain combines TRBV5-8 with TRBJ2-7; TRBD1 aligns across 8 bases. CDR1 is SGHTS and CDR2 is YDEGEE in the germline V gene. V was clipped by 4 bases and J by 11 bases; unmatched bases: 11. The CDR3 totals 13 residues. The CDR3 sequence: CASSLGQGMGEYV. In DNA form, the CDR3 reads TGTGCCAGCAGCCTCGGACAGGGAATGGGGGAGTACGTC.

The genes are TRBV6-5 and TRBJ2-7; D may be TRBD1 or TRBD2 (6 bases each). CDR3 length: 15 amino acids. Germline CDR1 reads MNHEY; CDR2 reads SVGAGI. V was pared by 6 bases and J by 7 bases, with 22 bases between. CDR3 loop: CASSPRPSGAGEQYF. CDR3 sequence (DNA): TGTGCCAGCAGCCCGAGGCCTTCGGGGGCGGGAGAGCAGTACTTC.

This clone was picked up one time. The same CDR3 is also encoded by other DNA sequences in this sample. The gene calls are TRBV7-9 and TRBJ1-4; TRBD1 might be the D (6 bases). The CDR3 is 14 residues long. Germline V CDR1 and CDR2: SEHNR, FQNEAQ (reference sequence). Trimming pared 5 bases from V and 3 bases from J, leaving 10 bases between. CDR3 region: CASSPTGANEKLFF. The CDR3, as DNA: TGTGCCAGCAGCCCGACAGGAGCTAATGAAAAACTGTTTTTT. Full variable domain (outside the CDR3, taken from reference TRBV7-9 and TRBJ1-4): DTGVSQNPRHKITKRGQNVTFRCDPISEHNRLYWYRQTLGQGPEFLTYFQNEAQLEKSRLLSDRFSAERPKGSFSTLEIQRTEQGDSAMYLCASSPTGANEKLFFGSGTQLSVL.

The gene calls are TRBV7-9 and TRBJ1-2; the D gene is possibly TRBD1 (6 bases). CDR1 is SEHNR and CDR2 is FQNEAQ in the germline V gene (reference sequence). The CDR3 consists of 13 residues. The V end was cut by 1 base, the J end by 6 bases, with 9 bases between. The CDR3 sequence: CASSLGGADGYTF. DNA for the CDR3: TGTGCCAGCAGCTTAGGGGGGGCTGATGGCTACACCTTC.

The chain recombines TRBV7-9 with TRBJ2-5; TRBD1 matches 7 bases. Germline values: CDR1 SEHNR, CDR2 FQNEAQ (reference sequence). Unmatched junction bases numbered 11, after V lost 5 bases and J lost 5 bases. The length of the CDR3 is 15 residues. CDR3 in DNA: TGTGCCAGCAGCCTCCGACAGGGTTGGTTGGAGACCCAGTACTTC. Its translation is CASSLRQGWLETQYF.

In DNA form, the CDR3 reads TGTGCCAGCAGCCCCTACTCTAAGGCCGACGAGCAGTTCTTC. This gives the protein CASSPYSKADEQFF. The V and J genes are TRBV6-2 or TRBV6-3 and TRBJ2-1; D unresolved. The CDR3 contains 14 residues. Deletions cut 6 bases from V and 10 bases from J, with 19 bases between. Germline V gene data show CDR1 as MNHEY and CDR2 as SVGEGT.

This clone has a single count. The V and J genes are TRBV19 and TRBJ1-5; tentative D call: TRBD1 (5 bases). The germline V gene encodes CDR1 LNHDA and CDR2 SQIVND (reference sequence). There are 15 residues in the CDR3. Trimming left V 5 bases short and J 5 bases short, with 16 bases between. CDR3 sequence: CASSELDTSHQPQHF. The CDR3 nucleotides read TGTGCCAGTAGTGAATTGGACACATCGCATCAGCCCCAGCATTTT. The complete variable domain, with remaining parts taken from reference TRBV19 and TRBJ1-5, reads DGGITQSPKYLFRKEGQNVTLSCEQNLNHDAMYWYRQDPGQGLRLIYYSQIVNDFQKGDIAEGYSVSREKKESFPLTVTSAQKNPTAFYLCASSELDTSHQPQHFGDGTRLSIL.

The chain carries TRBV7-9 and TRBJ1-3, with D possibly TRBD1 on 6 matching bases. The CDR3 runs 16 residues. Germline V gives CDR1 SEHNR, CDR2 FQNEAQ (reference sequence). V gave up 5 bases and J gave up 1 base, with 15 bases separating them. Here the CDR3 reads CASSPRGGGSGNTIYF. CDR3 coding DNA: TGTGCCAGCAGCCCCCGGGGGGGCGGTTCTGGAAACACCATATATTTT.

The V gene is TRBV11-2, the J gene TRBJ1-1; D not certain. The germline V gene has CDR1 SGHAT and CDR2 FQNNGV. V was shortened by 2 bases and J by 8 bases, with 6 bases between the two germline ends. This CDR3 has 11 amino acids. The CDR3 loop is CASSLQPEAFF. CDR3 DNA sequence: TGTGCCAGCAGCTTACAGCCGGAAGCTTTCTTT.

The chain joins TRBV5-6 to TRBJ2-1, with 9 bases identical to TRBD2. Germline V lookup: CDR1 SGHDT, CDR2 YYEEEE. The CDR3 covers 16 residues. The trim removed 3 bases at V and 5 bases at J, leaving 9 bases unmatched. The CDR3 protein is CASSWGPGLAHNEQFF. The CDR3 DNA sequence: TGTGCCAGCAGCTGGGGACCGGGACTAGCCCACAATGAGCAGTTCTTC.

V usage is TRBV10-3 and J usage is TRBJ1-1; no reliable D call. The V end lost 0 bases, the J end lost 7 bases, and 6 bases lay between the germline ends. CDR1 is ENHRY, CDR2 SYGVKD, per germline. This CDR3 contains 12 residues. CDR3 sequence: CAISESMGEAFF. The CDR3 coding sequence is TGTGCCATCAGTGAGTCGATGGGTGAAGCTTTCTTT.

The genes are TRBV30 and TRBJ2-1; D call uncertain. The V gene's germline CDR1 is GTSNPN and CDR2 SVGIG (reference sequence). There are 14 residues in the CDR3. V was trimmed by 0 bases and J by 6 bases, leaving 12 bases between them. CDR3 nucleotides: TGTGCCTGGAGTGTGGTACACGGCGTCAATGAGCAGTTCTTC. This codes for CAWSVVHGVNEQFF.

The genes are TRBV27 and TRBJ1-1; D remains ambiguous. Per the germline V gene, CDR1 is MNHEY and CDR2 is SMNVEV (reference sequence). The CDR3 spans 15 residues. Trimming removed 5 bases at V and 3 bases at J, with 16 bases between. The CDR3 DNA is TGTGCCAGCAGTCAGGATGTGGGGAGGGACACTGAAGCTTTCTTT. Translated, it gives CASSQDVGRDTEAFF.

DNA for the CDR3: TGTGCCTTTTCAGGGGAAGGTGAAAAACTGTTTTTT. Encoded protein: CAFSGEGEKLFF. The gene calls are TRBV30 and TRBJ1-4, with D tentatively TRBD1 (6 bases). The germline CDR1 and CDR2 sequences are GTSNPN and SVGIG (reference sequence). With 7 bases removed from V and 7 bases from J, the gap between germline ends came to 13 bases. CDR3 length equals 12 residues.

Only one count was recorded for this clone. The chain couples TRBV10-2 to TRBJ2-4, with 11 bases identical to TRBD2. CDR1 WSHSY and CDR2 SAAADI come from the germline V gene. The CDR3 consists of 20 residues. The V segment lost 3 bases and the J segment 0 bases; nucleotides outside the gene matches: 13. CDR3 sequence: CASSDIPGTSGGLAKNIQYF. CDR3 nucleotides: TGCGCCAGCAGTGATATCCCCGGGACTAGCGGAGGTTTAGCCAAAAACATTCAGTACTTC.

As for this clone: The germline gene is not matched at one end of the junction; a read error may be the cause. The CDR3 here is CASSESGWGNIIYF. CDR3 bases: TGTGCCAGCAGTGAATCGGGGTGGGGAAACATCATATATTTT. The rearrangement links TRBV6-1 to TRBJ1-3; D is uncertain. CDR3 length equals 14 residues. Germline V gene sequence: CDR1 MNHNS, CDR2 SASEGT.

The rearrangement links TRBV11-2 to TRBJ1-2; tentative D call: TRBD1 (5 bases). Germline-derived CDR1 and CDR2 are SGHAT and FQNNGV. Trimming cost V 5 bases and J 5 bases, with 9 bases left between them. The CDR3 extends over 12 amino acids. CDR3 residues: CASSEDTYGYTF. DNA for the CDR3: TGTGCCAGCAGCGAGGACACGTATGGCTACACCTTC.

This clone was picked up a small number of times. This sequence joins TRBV18 and TRBJ1-5; D is ambiguous. This CDR3 region has 14 residues. Trimming removed 3 bases at V and 3 bases at J, with 9 bases between. The germline CDR1 and CDR2 sequences are KGHSH and LQKENI. The CDR3 loop reads CASSPDGVNQPQHF. DNA for the CDR3: TGTGCCAGCTCACCCGACGGGGTCAATCAGCCCCAGCATTTT. The full variable domain, with the rest looked up from reference TRBV18 and TRBJ1-5, is NAGVMQNPRHLVRRRGQEARLRCSPMKGHSHVYWYRQLPEEGLKFMVYLQKENIIDESGMPKERFSAEFPKEGPSILRIQQVVRGDSAAYFCASSPDGVNQPQHFGDGTRLSIL.